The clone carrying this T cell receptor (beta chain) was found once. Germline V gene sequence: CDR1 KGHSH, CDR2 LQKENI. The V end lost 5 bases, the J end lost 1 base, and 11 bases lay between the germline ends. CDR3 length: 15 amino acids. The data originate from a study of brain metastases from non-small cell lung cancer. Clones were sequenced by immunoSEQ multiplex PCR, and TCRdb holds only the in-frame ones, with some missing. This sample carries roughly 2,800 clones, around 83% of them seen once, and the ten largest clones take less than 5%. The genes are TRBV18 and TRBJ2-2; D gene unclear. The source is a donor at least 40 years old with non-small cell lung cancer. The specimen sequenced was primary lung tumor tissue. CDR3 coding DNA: TGTGCCAGCTCAAGGGTGGCGAAGAACACCGGGGAGCTGTTTTTT. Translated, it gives CASSRVAKNTGELFF.